This TCR beta chain was sequenced during a study of T-cell reconstitution after alpha-beta-depleted transplantation in children. This CDR3 is 15 amino acids long. V was pared by 8 bases and J by 4 bases, with 9 bases of the junction left unmatched. CDR1 and CDR2 (germline): LGHDT, YNNKEL (reference sequence). For TCRbeta, the library was prepared with unique molecular identifiers. TCRdb reprocessed the PCR reads with MiXCR, giving one entry per CDR3 protein. Of around 600,000 distinct CDR3 sequences listed, about 10% are singletons. The chain joins TRBV3-1 to TRBJ2-2; 8 nucleotides match TRBD1. The receptor was isolated from a human donor who donated a stem cell graft to a child with acute myeloid leukemia. The source material was PBMCs from the stem cell graft donor, sampled from the stem cell graft. The CDR3 DNA reads TGTGCCAGCTCCCCGTTCAGGGGGCCCACCGGGGAGCTGTTTTTT. Amino acids: CASSPFRGPTGELFF. Variable domain in full (rest from reference TRBV3-1 and TRBJ2-2): DTAVSQTPKYLVTQMGNDKSIKCEQNLGHDTMYWYKQDSKKFLKIMFSYNNKELIINETVPNRFSPKSPDKAHLNLHINSLELGDSAVYFCASSPFRGPTGELFFGEGSRLTVL.